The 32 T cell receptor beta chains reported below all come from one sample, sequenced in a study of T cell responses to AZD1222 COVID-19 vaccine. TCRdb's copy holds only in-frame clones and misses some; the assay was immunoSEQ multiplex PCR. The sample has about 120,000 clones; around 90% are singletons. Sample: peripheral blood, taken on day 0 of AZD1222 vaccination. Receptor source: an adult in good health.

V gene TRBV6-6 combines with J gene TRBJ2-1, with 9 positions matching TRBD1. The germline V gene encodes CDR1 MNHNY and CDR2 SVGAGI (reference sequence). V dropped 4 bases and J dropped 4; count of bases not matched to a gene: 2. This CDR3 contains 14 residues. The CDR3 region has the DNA TGTGCCAGCAGTTCTGGGACAGGGTACAATGAGCAGTTCTTC. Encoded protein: CASSSGTGYNEQFF.

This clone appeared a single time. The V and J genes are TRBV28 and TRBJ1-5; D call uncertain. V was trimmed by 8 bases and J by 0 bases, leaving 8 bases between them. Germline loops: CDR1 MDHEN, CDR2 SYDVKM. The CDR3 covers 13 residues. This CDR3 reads CASGPLSNQPQHF. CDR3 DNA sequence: TGTGCCAGCGGGCCCCTTAGCAATCAGCCCCAGCATTTT.

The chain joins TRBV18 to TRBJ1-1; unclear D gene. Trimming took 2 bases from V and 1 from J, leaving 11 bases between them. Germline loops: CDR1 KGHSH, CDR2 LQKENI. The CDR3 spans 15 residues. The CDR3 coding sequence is TGTGCCAGCTCACCAATTTCGTGGACGAACACTGAAGCTTTCTTT. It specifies CASSPISWTNTEAFF. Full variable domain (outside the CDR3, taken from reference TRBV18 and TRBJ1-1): NAGVMQNPRHLVRRRGQEARLRCSPMKGHSHVYWYRQLPEEGLKFMVYLQKENIIDESGMPKERFSAEFPKEGPSILRIQQVVRGDSAAYFCASSPISWTNTEAFFGQGTRLTVV.

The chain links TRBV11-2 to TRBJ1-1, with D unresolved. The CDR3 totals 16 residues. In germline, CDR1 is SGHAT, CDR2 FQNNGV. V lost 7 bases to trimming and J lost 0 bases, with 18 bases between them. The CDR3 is CASNQGLAPLNTEAFF. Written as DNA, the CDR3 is TGTGCCAGCAACCAAGGGTTGGCCCCCCTGAACACTGAAGCTTTCTTT.

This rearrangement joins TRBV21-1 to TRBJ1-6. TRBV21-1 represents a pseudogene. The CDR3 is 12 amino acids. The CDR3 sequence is CASSKFVSPLHF. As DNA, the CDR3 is TGTGCCAGCAGCAAGTTTGTTTCACCCCTCCACTTT.

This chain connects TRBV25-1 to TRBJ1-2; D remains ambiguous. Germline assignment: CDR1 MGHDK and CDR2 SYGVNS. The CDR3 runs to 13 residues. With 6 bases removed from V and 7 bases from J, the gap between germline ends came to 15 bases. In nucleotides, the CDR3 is TGTGCCAGCAGCGCTTCGGGGTACGGTGGCTACACCTTC. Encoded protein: CASSASGYGGYTF.

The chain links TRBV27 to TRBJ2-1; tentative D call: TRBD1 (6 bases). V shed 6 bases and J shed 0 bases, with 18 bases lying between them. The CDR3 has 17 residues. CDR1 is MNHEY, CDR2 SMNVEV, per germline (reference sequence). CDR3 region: CASSQFPGQTSYNEQFF. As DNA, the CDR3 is TGTGCCAGCAGCCAATTTCCCGGACAGACCTCCTACAATGAGCAGTTCTTC.

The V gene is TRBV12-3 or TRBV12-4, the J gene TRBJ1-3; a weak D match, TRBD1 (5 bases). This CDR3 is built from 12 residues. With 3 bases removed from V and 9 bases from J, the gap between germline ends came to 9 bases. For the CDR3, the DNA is TGTGCCAGCAGTTTGGAGGGGATCACCATATATTTT. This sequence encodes CASSLEGITIYF.

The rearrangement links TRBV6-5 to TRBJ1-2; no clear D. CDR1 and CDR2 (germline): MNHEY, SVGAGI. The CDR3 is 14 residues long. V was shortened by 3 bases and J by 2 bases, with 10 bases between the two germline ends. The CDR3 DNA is TGTGCCAGCAGTTATTCCGGGCTCAACTATGGCTACACCTTC. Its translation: CASSYSGLNYGYTF.

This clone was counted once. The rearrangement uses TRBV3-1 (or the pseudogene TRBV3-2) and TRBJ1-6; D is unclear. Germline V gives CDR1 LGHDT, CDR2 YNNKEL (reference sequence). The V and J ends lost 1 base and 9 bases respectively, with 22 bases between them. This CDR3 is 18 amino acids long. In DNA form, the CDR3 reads TGTGCCAGCAGCCAAGCGTTCGTTGGAGCGGGGTTCGTTTCACCCCTCCACTTT. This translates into CASSQAFVGAGFVSPLHF.

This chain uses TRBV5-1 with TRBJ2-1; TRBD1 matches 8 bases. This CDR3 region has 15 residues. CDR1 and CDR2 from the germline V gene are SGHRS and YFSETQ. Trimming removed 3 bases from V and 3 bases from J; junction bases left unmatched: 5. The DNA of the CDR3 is TGCGCCAGCAGCTCATCCGGGACAGGCTACAATGAGCAGTTCTTC. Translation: CASSSSGTGYNEQFF.

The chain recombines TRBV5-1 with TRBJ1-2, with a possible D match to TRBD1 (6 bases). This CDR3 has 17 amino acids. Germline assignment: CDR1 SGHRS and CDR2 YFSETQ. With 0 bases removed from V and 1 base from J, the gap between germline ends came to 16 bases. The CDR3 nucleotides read TGCGCCAGCAGCTTGGAGGTCGGGGGCGGCCATAACTATGGCTACACCTTC. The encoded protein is CASSLEVGGGHNYGYTF.

The CDR3 sequence: CASSQVAGTQYF. In DNA form, the CDR3 reads TGCGCCAGCAGCCAAGTAGCGGGGACGCAGTATTTT. The chain recombines TRBV4-1 with TRBJ2-3; 8 bases fit TRBD2. With 1 base clipped from V and 9 bases from J, the junction kept 0 bases outside the gene matches. CDR1 and CDR2 (germline): MGHRA, YSYEKL. This CDR3 is built from 12 residues.

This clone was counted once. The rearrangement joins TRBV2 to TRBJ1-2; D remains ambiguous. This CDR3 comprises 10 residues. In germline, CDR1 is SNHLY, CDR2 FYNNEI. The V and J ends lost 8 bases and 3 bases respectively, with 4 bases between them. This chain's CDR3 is CASQDYGYTF. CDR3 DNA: TGTGCCAGCCAGGACTATGGCTACACCTTC.

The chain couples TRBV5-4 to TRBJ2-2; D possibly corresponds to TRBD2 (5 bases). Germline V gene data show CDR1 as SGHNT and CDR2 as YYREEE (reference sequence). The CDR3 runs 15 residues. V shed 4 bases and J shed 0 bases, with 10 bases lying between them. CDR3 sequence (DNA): TGTGCCAGCAGCCACGGAGGCGCGAACACCGGGGAGCTGTTTTTT. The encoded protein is CASSHGGANTGELFF.

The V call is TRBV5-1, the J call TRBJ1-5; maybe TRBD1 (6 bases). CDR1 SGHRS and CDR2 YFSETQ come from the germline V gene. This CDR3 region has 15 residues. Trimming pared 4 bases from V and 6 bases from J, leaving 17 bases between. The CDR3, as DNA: TGCGCCAGCAGCCCTGAAGGGGGAGCTGGTCAGCCCCAGCATTTT. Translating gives CASSPEGGAGQPQHF.

The CDR3 nucleotides are TGTGCCAGCAGTGGAAAGGGGCCCCGTTACAATGAGCAGTTCTTC. Translating gives CASSGKGPRYNEQFF. The chain is built from TRBV6-4 and TRBJ2-1; D is possibly TRBD1 (5 bases). Germline V gene sequence: CDR1 MRHNA, CDR2 SNTAGT. V was clipped by 4 bases and J by 4 bases, with 14 bases between them. This CDR3 has 15 residues.

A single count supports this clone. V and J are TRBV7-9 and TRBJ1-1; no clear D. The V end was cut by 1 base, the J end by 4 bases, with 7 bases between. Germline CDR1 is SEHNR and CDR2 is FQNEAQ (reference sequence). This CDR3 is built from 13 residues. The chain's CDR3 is CASSLGQRTEAFF. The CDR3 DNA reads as TGTGCCAGCAGCTTAGGCCAACGCACTGAAGCTTTCTTT.

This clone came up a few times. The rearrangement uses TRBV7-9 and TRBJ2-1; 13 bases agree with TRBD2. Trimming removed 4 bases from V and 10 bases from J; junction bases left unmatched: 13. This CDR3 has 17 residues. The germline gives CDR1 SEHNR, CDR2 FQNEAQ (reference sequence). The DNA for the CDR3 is TGTGCCAGCAGCTCCCGACAAACTAGCGGGGGGGCCTGGGAGCAGTTCTTC. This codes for CASSSRQTSGGAWEQFF.

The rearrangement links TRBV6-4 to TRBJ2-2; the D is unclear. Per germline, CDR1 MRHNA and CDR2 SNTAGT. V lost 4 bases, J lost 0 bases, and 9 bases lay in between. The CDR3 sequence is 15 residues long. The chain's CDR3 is CASSAGTTNTGELFF. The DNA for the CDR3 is TGTGCCAGCAGTGCCGGTACAACGAACACCGGGGAGCTGTTTTTT.

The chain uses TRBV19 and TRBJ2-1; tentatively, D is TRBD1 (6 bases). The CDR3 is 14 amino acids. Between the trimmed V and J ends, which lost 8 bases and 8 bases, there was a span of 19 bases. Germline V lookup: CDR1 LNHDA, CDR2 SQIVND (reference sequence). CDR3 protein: CASRPGHASDEQFF. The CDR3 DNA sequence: TGTGCCAGTCGCCCGGGACACGCATCGGATGAGCAGTTCTTC.

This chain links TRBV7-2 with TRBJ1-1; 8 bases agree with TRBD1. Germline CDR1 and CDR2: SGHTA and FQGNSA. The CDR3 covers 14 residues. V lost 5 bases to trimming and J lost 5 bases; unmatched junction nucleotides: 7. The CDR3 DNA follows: TGTGCCAGCAGCCCGGACAGGGTAGGGACTGAAGCTTTCTTT. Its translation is CASSPDRVGTEAFF.

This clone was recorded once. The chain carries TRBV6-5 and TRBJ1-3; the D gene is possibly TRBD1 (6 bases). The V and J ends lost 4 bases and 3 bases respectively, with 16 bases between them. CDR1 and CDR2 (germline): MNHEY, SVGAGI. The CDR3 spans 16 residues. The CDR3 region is CASSLNRGAVGNTIYF. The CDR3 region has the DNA TGTGCCAGCAGTTTGAACCGGGGGGCGGTTGGAAACACCATATATTTT.

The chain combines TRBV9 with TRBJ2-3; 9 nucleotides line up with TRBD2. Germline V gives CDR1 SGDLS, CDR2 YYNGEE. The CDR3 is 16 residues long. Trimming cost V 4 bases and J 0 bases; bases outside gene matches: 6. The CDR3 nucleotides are TGTGCCAGCAGCTCGCGACTAGCGGCTAGCACAGATACGCAGTATTTT. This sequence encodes CASSSRLAASTDTQYF.

The CDR3, as DNA: TGCGCCAGCAGCTTGGGTAGCGGGGGAAATGAGCAGTTCTTC. It specifies CASSLGSGGNEQFF. J is TRBJ2-1 and V is TRBV5-1, with TRBD2 matching over 9 bases. J lost 7 bases, V lost 0 bases, and 2 bases had no gene match. Per the germline V gene, CDR1 is SGHRS and CDR2 is YFSETQ. The CDR3 length is 14 residues.

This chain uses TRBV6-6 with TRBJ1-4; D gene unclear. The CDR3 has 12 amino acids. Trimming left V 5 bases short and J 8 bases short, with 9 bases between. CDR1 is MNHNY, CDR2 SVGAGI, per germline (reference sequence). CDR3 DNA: TGTGCCAGCAGTGCCCCTCGCGAAAAACTGTTTTTT. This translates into CASSAPREKLFF.

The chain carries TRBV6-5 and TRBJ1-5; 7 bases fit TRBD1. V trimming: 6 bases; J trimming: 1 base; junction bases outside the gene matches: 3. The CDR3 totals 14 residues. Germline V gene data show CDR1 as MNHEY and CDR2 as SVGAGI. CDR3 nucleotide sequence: TGTGCCAGCAGCGCGGACAGGAGCAATCAGCCCCAGCATTTT. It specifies CASSADRSNQPQHF.

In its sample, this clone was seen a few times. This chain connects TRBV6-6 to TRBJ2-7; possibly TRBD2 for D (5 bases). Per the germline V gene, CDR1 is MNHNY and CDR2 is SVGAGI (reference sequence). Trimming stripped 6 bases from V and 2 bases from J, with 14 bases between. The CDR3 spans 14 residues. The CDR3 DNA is TGTGCCAGCAGGCCGGGATCGGAGGCCTACGAGCAGTACTTC. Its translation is CASRPGSEAYEQYF.

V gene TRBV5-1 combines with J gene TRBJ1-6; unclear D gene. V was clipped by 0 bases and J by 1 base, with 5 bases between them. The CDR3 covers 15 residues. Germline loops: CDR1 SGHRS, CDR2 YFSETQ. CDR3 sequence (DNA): TGCGCCAGCAGCTTGGCGGGGTCCTATAATTCACCCCTCCACTTT. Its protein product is CASSLAGSYNSPLHF.

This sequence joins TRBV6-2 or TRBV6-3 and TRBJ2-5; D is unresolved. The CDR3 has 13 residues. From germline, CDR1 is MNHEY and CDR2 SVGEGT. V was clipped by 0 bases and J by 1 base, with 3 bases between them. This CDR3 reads CASSYSIQETQYF. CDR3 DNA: TGTGCCAGCAGTTACTCGATCCAAGAGACCCAGTACTTC.

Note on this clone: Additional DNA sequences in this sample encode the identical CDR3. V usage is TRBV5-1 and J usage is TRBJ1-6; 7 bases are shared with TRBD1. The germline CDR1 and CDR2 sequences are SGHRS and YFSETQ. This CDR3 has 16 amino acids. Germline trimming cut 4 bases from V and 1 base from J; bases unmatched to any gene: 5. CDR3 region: CASSQQGSSYNSPLHF. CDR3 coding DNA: TGCGCCAGCAGCCAACAGGGGTCTTCCTATAATTCACCCCTCCACTTT.

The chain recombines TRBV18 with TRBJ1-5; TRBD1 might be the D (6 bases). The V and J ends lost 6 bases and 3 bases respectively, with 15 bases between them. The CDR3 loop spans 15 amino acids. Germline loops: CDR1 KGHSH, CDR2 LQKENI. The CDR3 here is CASSPETGLNQPQHF. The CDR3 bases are TGTGCCAGCTCCCCCGAGACAGGACTCAATCAGCCCCAGCATTTT.